The 32 T cell receptor beta chains listed next were all sequenced from one sample in a study of cytomegalovirus exposure and HLA in healthy donors. A multiplex PCR was run with 60 Vbeta primers and 13 Jbeta primers. The repertoire was sequenced with immunoSEQ multiplex PCR; TCRdb's copy has only in-frame clones and lacks some. This table has 120,000 to 150,000 clones, 60% to 85% appearing once. Input material: PBMCs. Receptors were obtained from a woman aged 40 to 50 in good health and CMV-seropositive.

The chain has TRBV6-5 and TRBJ2-3, with D possibly being TRBD2 (6 bases). V was clipped by 4 bases and J by 4 bases, with 12 bases between them. The CDR3 runs to 14 residues. Germline loops: CDR1 MNHEY, CDR2 SVGAGI. CDR3 in amino acids: CASSWGGVSDTQYF. For the CDR3, the DNA is TGTGCCAGCAGTTGGGGCGGGGTTTCAGATACGCAGTATTTT.

Points on this clone: In the same sample, other DNA sequences code for this CDR3. The chain employs TRBV6-5 and TRBJ2-5, with D possibly being TRBD1 (5 bases). This CDR3 region has 11 residues. V dropped 8 bases and J dropped 4 bases, with 8 bases sitting between them. Germline lookup yields CDR1 MNHEY and CDR2 SVGAGI. CDR3 DNA: TGTGCCAGCTCCCAGGGAGAGACCCAGTACTTC. Encoded protein: CASSQGETQYF.

The chain has TRBV6-6 and TRBJ1-1; D ambiguous. The V and J ends lost 4 bases and 4 bases respectively, with 10 bases between them. This CDR3 spans 13 amino acids. Germline-derived CDR1 and CDR2 are MNHNY and SVGAGI (reference sequence). This chain's CDR3 is CASSSPAATEAFF. In DNA form, the CDR3 reads TGTGCCAGCAGTTCCCCTGCGGCCACTGAAGCTTTCTTT.

The J gene is TRBJ2-2, the V gene TRBV6-1; a possible D gene is TRBD1 (5 bases). Germline CDR1 and CDR2: MNHNS and SASEGT. The CDR3 extends over 13 amino acids. With 6 bases removed from V and 1 base from J, the gap between germline ends came to 6 bases. The DNA for the CDR3 is TGTGCCAGCAGACAGGTGAACACCGGGGAGCTGTTTTTT. It is translated as CASRQVNTGELFF.

This clone has just a few counts. The gene calls are TRBV27 and TRBJ2-7, with 7 bases identical to TRBD2. Germline CDR1 MNHEY, CDR2 SMNVEV (reference sequence). This CDR3 region has 14 residues. The V gene end was trimmed by 3 bases and the J gene end by 3 bases; junction bases not matched to a gene: 5. The CDR3, as DNA: TGTGCCAGCAGTTTCCGCCCGGGGGGCTACGAGCAGTACTTC. It is translated as CASSFRPGGYEQYF.

The chain uses TRBV7-6 and TRBJ2-5; TRBD2 is a possible D gene (6 bases). V lost 1 base to trimming and J lost 7 bases, with 16 bases between them. The CDR3 has 15 amino acids. Germline V CDR1 and CDR2: SGHVS, FNYEAQ. The CDR3 DNA reads as TGTGCCAGCAGCTTAGGGGACTCCTCATACTGGACCCAGTACTTC. It specifies CASSLGDSSYWTQYF.

The V gene is TRBV6-1, the J gene TRBJ2-7; 7 bases line up with TRBD1. Trimming cost V 6 bases and J 0 bases; bases outside gene matches: 5. The germline V gene has CDR1 MNHNS and CDR2 SASEGT. CDR3 length: 14 residues. The CDR3 DNA follows: TGTGCCAGCAGCTGGGACAGATCCTCCTACGAGCAGTACTTC. Translated, it gives CASSWDRSSYEQYF.

V usage is TRBV5-1 and J usage is TRBJ1-1; weak D call: TRBD1 (6 bases). The germline CDR1 and CDR2 sequences are SGHRS and YFSETQ. Trimming shortened V by 0 bases and J by 3 bases, and 18 bases separated the two germline ends. This CDR3 is 17 amino acids long. Here the CDR3 DNA reads TGCGCCAGCAGCTTGGTAGGACAGAAAAACTCAGACACTGAAGCTTTCTTT. This gives the protein CASSLVGQKNSDTEAFF.

This rearrangement joins TRBV6-5 to TRBJ2-7; 10 bases match TRBD1. The V and J ends lost 3 bases and 3 bases, in that order; junction bases with no gene match: 2. Per germline, CDR1 MNHEY and CDR2 SVGAGI. The CDR3 loop spans 14 amino acids. CDR3 loop: CASSYGTGVYEQYF. The CDR3 DNA is TGTGCCAGCAGTTATGGGACAGGGGTCTACGAGCAGTACTTC.

The chain employs TRBV5-1 and TRBJ1-4, with 8 nucleotides matching TRBD1. The trim removed 5 bases at V and 5 bases at J, leaving 8 bases unmatched. Germline CDR1 SGHRS, CDR2 YFSETQ. CDR3 length: 15 residues. The CDR3 nucleotides read TGCGCCAGCAGTTTTCAGGGGGCGAGCAATGAAAAACTGTTTTTT. This sequence encodes CASSFQGASNEKLFF.

The chain has TRBV6-5 and TRBJ2-2; 10 positions match TRBD1. Trimming removed 10 bases from V and 6 bases from J; junction bases left unmatched: 8. This CDR3 contains 14 residues. Germline-derived CDR1 and CDR2 are MNHEY and SVGAGI. CDR3 sequence (DNA): TGTGCCACCAGGGACAGGGGCTTTTCCGGGGAGCTGTTTTTT. Translation gives CATRDRGFSGELFF.

The chain uses TRBV2 and TRBJ1-2; D is uncertain. The germline V and J ends were trimmed by 3 bases and 3 bases, with 11 bases remaining between them. Germline-derived CDR1 and CDR2 are SNHLY and FYNNEI. This CDR3 comprises 14 residues. The chain's CDR3 is CASSERPVDYGYTF. CDR3 sequence (DNA): TGTGCCAGCAGTGAGAGGCCGGTGGACTATGGCTACACCTTC.

V and J are TRBV5-4 and TRBJ1-1; D unclear. Germline assignment: CDR1 SGHNT and CDR2 YYREEE (reference sequence). Trimming removed 7 bases from V and 5 bases from J, with 15 bases in between. The CDR3 has 13 amino acids. The CDR3 spells CASAGRAGTEAFF. DNA of the CDR3: TGTGCCAGCGCCGGGAGGGCTGGAACTGAAGCTTTCTTT.

V usage is TRBV19 and J usage is TRBJ2-5; D unresolved. Germline CDR1 and CDR2: LNHDA and SQIVND (reference sequence). The ends were cut back, 0 bases at V and 7 bases at J, with 15 bases in the middle. This CDR3 contains 15 residues. Here the CDR3 reads CASSIDPTTLGTQYF. The CDR3 DNA reads TGTGCCAGTAGTATAGATCCGACAACGTTGGGGACCCAGTACTTC.

CDR3 loop: CASKGTGGLTKAFF. In nucleotides, the CDR3 is TGTGCCAGCAAAGGGACAGGGGGCCTAACGAAAGCTTTCTTT. The chain is built from TRBV6-6 and TRBJ1-1, with TRBD1 matching over 12 bases. Germline values: CDR1 MNHNY, CDR2 SVGAGI (reference sequence). Trimming removed 7 bases from V and 9 bases from J; junction bases left unmatched: 9. The CDR3 runs 14 residues.

This sequence joins TRBV27 and TRBJ1-2; 7 nucleotides agree with TRBD1. Germline V gene sequence: CDR1 MNHEY, CDR2 SMNVEV (reference sequence). CDR3 size: 15 residues. The V and J ends lost 6 bases and 0 bases, in that order; junction bases with no gene match: 7. The CDR3: CASSLGTASNYGYTF. The DNA of the CDR3 is TGTGCCAGCAGCTTAGGGACAGCATCTAACTATGGCTACACCTTC.

This sequence joins TRBV7-7 and TRBJ2-6; D possibly corresponds to TRBD2 (6 bases). CDR1 is SSHAT, CDR2 FNYEAQ, per germline (reference sequence). Deletions cut 8 bases from V and 1 base from J, with 9 bases between. CDR3 size: 14 residues. CDR3 sequence (DNA): TGTGCCAGCGGGGCGGGGTCTGGGGCCAACGTCCTGACTTTC. Its translation: CASGAGSGANVLTF.

CDR3 sequence (DNA): TGTGCCAGCACGGGTGATGTAGGGCAGTATTTT. Translated: CASTGDVGQYF. The V gene is TRBV6-1, the J gene TRBJ2-3; unclear D gene. The V gene lost 7 bases and the J gene lost 11 bases, with 13 bases spanning the gap. Germline CDR1 MNHNS, CDR2 SASEGT. The length of the CDR3 is 11 residues.

The gene calls are TRBV11-2 and TRBJ2-5, with D possibly matching TRBD1 (6 bases). There are 15 residues in the CDR3. The V end was cut by 2 bases, the J end by 1 base, with 11 bases between. CDR1 and CDR2 (germline): SGHAT, FQNNGV. The CDR3 DNA is TGTGCCAGCAGCTTAATGAGGACAGCCCAAGAGACCCAGTACTTC. Protein sequence: CASSLMRTAQETQYF.

About this clone: Other DNA sequences in this sample translate to the same CDR3. This rearrangement joins TRBV6-5 to TRBJ1-2, with 10 positions matching TRBD1. This CDR3 spans 13 amino acids. Germline trimming cut 2 bases from V and 8 bases from J; bases unmatched to any gene: 2. Germline values: CDR1 MNHEY, CDR2 SVGAGI. CDR3 DNA: TGTGCCAGCAGTTACGGACAGGGGGTAGGCTACACCTTC. Translated: CASSYGQGVGYTF.

The V and J genes are TRBV6-1 and TRBJ1-1; the D is unclear. Germline V gene lookup returns CDR1 MNHNS and CDR2 SASEGT. This CDR3 comprises 14 residues. Trimming cost V 10 bases and J 1 base, with 16 bases left between them. The CDR3 DNA sequence: TGTGCCACCCACAAGACGGCGGAGAACACTGAAGCTTTCTTT. Protein: CATHKTAENTEAFF.

This chain uses TRBV18 with TRBJ1-4, with a tentative D call TRBD1 (6 bases). This CDR3 comprises 15 residues. The germline V gene has CDR1 KGHSH and CDR2 LQKENI. Trimming left V 2 bases short and J 8 bases short, with 15 bases between. CDR3 protein: CASSPTGTGGEKLFF. CDR3 nucleotide sequence: TGTGCCAGCTCACCAACAGGGACCGGCGGAGAAAAACTGTTTTTT.

This sequence joins TRBV5-1 and TRBJ1-1, with 7 bases matching TRBD1. The germline V gene has CDR1 SGHRS and CDR2 YFSETQ. The CDR3 consists of 15 residues. The junction had 5 bases not matched to a gene; V was cut back by 3 bases and J by 0 bases. Here the CDR3 reads CASSWGDSMNTEAFF. In DNA, the CDR3 is TGCGCCAGCAGCTGGGGGGACAGCATGAACACTGAAGCTTTCTTT.

The chain links TRBV18 to TRBJ2-7; 10 bases agree with TRBD2. The CDR3 sequence is 17 residues long. The V gene end was trimmed by 2 bases and the J gene end by 6 bases; junction bases not matched to a gene: 13. The germline V gene encodes CDR1 KGHSH and CDR2 LQKENI. This CDR3 reads CASSPSSSGGALGEQYF. CDR3 in DNA: TGTGCCAGCTCACCATCATCCAGCGGGGGGGCCCTTGGCGAGCAGTACTTC.

The V call is TRBV5-3, the J call TRBJ2-7; TRBD1 matches 8 bases. TRBV5-3 is marked as an open reading frame, function uncertain. CDR3 size: 14 residues. J gave up 5 bases and V 5 bases, and 9 bases lay outside the gene matches. CDR3 nucleotides: TGTGCCAGAAGTCCGGACAGGGATGAAGACGAGCAGTACTTC. Protein: CARSPDRDEDEQYF.

The chain is built from TRBV5-4 and TRBJ1-2, with D perhaps matching TRBD1 (6 bases). The CDR3 spans 14 residues. Trimming left V 1 base short and J 0 bases short, with 7 bases between. Germline V lookup: CDR1 SGHNT, CDR2 YYREEE (reference sequence). Here the CDR3 reads CASSLSGANYGYTF. The CDR3 coding sequence is TGTGCCAGCAGCTTGTCAGGGGCTAACTATGGCTACACCTTC.

The CDR3 loop is CASSQGSGDIGNEQFF. DNA for the CDR3: TGTGCCAGCAGCCAAGGATCCGGGGATATTGGAAATGAGCAGTTCTTC. The chain joins TRBV7-6 to TRBJ2-1; D perhaps matches TRBD2 (5 bases). This CDR3 has 16 amino acids. V lost 5 bases to trimming and J lost 7 bases, with 21 bases between them. Germline V gene data show CDR1 as SGHVS and CDR2 as FNYEAQ. The whole variable domain, filled in from reference TRBV7-6 and TRBJ2-1, reads GAGVSQSPRYKVTKRGQDVALRCDPISGHVSLYWYRQALGQGPEFLTYFNYEAQQDKSGLPNDRFSAERPEGSISTLTIQRTEQRDSAMYRCASSQGSGDIGNEQFFGPGTRLTVL.

This clone was detected a few times. This chain links TRBV6-5 with TRBJ1-1; tentatively, D is TRBD1 (6 bases). The CDR3 sequence is 14 residues long. V was pared by 0 bases and J by 1 base, with 6 bases between. CDR1 and CDR2 from the germline V gene are MNHEY and SVGAGI. The CDR3 coding sequence is TGTGCCAGCAGTTACTCGACAGGGAACACTGAAGCTTTCTTT. It specifies CASSYSTGNTEAFF.

The chain is built from TRBV21-1 and TRBJ2-3; the table assigns TRBD2, which was not confirmed against the DNA. TRBV21-1 constitutes a pseudogene. This CDR3 is 15 amino acids long. CDR3 DNA sequence: TGTGCCAGCGCCGATAGCGGGGGGAGCACAGATACGCAGTATTTT. It translates to CASADSGGSTDTQYF.

The V gene is TRBV27, the J gene TRBJ1-3; D remains unclear. Germline CDR1 reads MNHEY; CDR2 reads SMNVEV (reference sequence). The CDR3 has 13 amino acids. Trimming took 6 bases from V and 2 from J, leaving 8 bases between them. The CDR3 sequence is CASRSSAGNTIYF. The CDR3 bases are TGTGCCAGCAGGTCCTCCGCTGGAAACACCATATATTTT.

The rearrangement joins TRBV27 to TRBJ2-2; maybe TRBD1 (6 bases). Germline V gives CDR1 MNHEY, CDR2 SMNVEV (reference sequence). This CDR3 has 15 amino acids. V dropped 2 bases and J dropped 4 bases, with 11 bases sitting between them. The CDR3 loop is CASSLHEDSTGELFF. CDR3 DNA sequence: TGTGCCAGCAGTTTACACGAGGACAGCACCGGGGAGCTGTTTTTT.

The gene calls are TRBV5-4 and TRBJ1-2, with TRBD1 matching 8 bases. Germline CDR1 is SGHNT and CDR2 is YYREEE (reference sequence). J lost 8 bases, V lost 4 bases, and 16 bases had no gene match. This CDR3 has 16 amino acids. CDR3 sequence: CASSVTGDFVTGGYTF. The CDR3, as DNA: TGTGCCAGCAGCGTGACAGGGGATTTTGTTACGGGGGGCTACACCTTC.